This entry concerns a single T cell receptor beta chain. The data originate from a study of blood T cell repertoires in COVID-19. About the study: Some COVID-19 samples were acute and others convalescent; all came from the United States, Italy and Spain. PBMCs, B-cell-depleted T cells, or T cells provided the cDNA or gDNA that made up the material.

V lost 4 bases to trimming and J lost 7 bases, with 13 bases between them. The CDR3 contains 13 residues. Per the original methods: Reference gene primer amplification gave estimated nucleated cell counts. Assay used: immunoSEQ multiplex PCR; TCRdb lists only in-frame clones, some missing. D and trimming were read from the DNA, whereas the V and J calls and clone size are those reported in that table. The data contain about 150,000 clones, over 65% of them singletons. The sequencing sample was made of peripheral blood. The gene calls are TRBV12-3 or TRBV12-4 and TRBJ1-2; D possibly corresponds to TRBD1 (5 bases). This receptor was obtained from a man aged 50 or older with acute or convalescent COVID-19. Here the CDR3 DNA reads TGTGCCAGCAGTTCGACAGCTCCCTTTGGCTACACCTTC. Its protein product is CASSSTAPFGYTF.